The clone carrying this T cell receptor (beta chain) was recorded at least ten times. CDR1 and CDR2 from the germline V gene are SGDLS and YYNGEE. Trimming at V came to 0 bases and at J to 2 bases, leaving 6 bases not matched to a gene. The CDR3 totals 17 residues. This entry belongs to a study of regulatory T cells in long-lasting Graves disease. Arm-PCR with iRepertoire HTBI primers amplified the CDR3 regions for these TCR beta libraries. TCRdb analysed the multiplex PCR reads with MiXCR anew, one entry per CDR3 protein. The table includes about 350,000 distinct CDR3 sequences, 15% to 20% detected once. Time point in this sample: newly diagnosed GD, antithyroid drugs for less than 3 months. From PBMCs, RNA was extracted and then used to make the TCR library. These same records also appear under a second study, on T cells in Graves' hyperthyroidism and ophthalmopathy.

This material consisted of peripheral blood mononuclear cells (PBMCs), taken at new diagnosis, from a patient treated with antithyroid drugs. This receptor was identified in a woman aged 18-29 years with Graves disease. The V gene is TRBV9, the J gene TRBJ2-3; 10 nucleotides agree with TRBD2. CDR3: CASSVAPSGGTTDTQYF. The CDR3 DNA is TGTGCCAGCAGCGTAGCGCCTAGCGGGGGAACCACAGATACGCAGTATTTT.